This is a list of T cell receptor beta chains from one sample in a study of OX40 agonist ivuxolimab in advanced cancers. The assay was immunoSEQ multiplex PCR, and TCRdb's table has in-frame clones only and misses some. The sample holds 58,000 or so clones, around four fifths seen once. The sample consisted of CD4+ or CD8+ T cells sorted from blood, taken in a trial of the OX40 agonist ivuxolimab. The receptors come from an adult with an advanced solid tumor such as melanoma, head and neck, liver or kidney cancer. CDR3s include the opening cysteine and the closing phenylalanine or tryptophan. The D gene is left open where the match is weak. Rows may omit the clone size; those that give it use once, few, many or a size class.

clone_size j_call v_call d_call cdr3_nt cdr3_aa
. TRBJ1-5 TRBV30 . TGTGCCTGGACCCAGAGGGGACCCCAAAGGGGTCAGCCCCAGCATTTT CAWTQRGPQRGQPQHF
few TRBJ1-5 TRBV19 . TGTGCCAGTAGGAGGACCCTGTCAGGCAATCAGCCCCAGCATTTT CASRRTLSGNQPQHF
. TRBJ1-2 TRBV29-1 . TGCAGCGTTGAAGGGACAGCAGTGAACTATGGCTACACCTTC CSVEGTAVNYGYTF
once TRBJ2-1 TRBV6-5 TRBD2 TGTGCCAGCAACCTAGCGGGGGGTATCAATGAGCAGTTCTTC CASNLAGGINEQFF
once TRBJ1-2 TRBV6-5 . TGTGCCAGCAATAGGGGGAGGCTATTGGACTATGGCTACACCTTC CASNRGRLLDYGYTF
. TRBJ2-7 TRBV18 TRBD1 TGTGCCAGCTCACCAACCCCGGCGACAGGGGGCCGGTATGGATACGAGCAGTACTTC CASSPTPATGGRYGYEQYF
. TRBJ2-2 TRBV7-9 . TGTGCCAGCAGACAAAGCTGGAGGACTACCCGGGGGATCGGGGAGCTGTTTTTT CASRQSWRTTRGIGELFF
. TRBJ1-2 TRBV30 . TGTGCCTGGAGTAACCCCCGGGGAAGGTTTGGCTACACCTTC CAWSNPRGRFGYTF
. TRBJ2-1 TRBV28 TRBD2 TGTGCCAGCAGTTTGCCAGCGGGGGGCCTTGAGCAGTTCTTC CASSLPAGGLEQFF
. TRBJ2-1 TRBV4-2 TRBD2 TGTGCCAGCAGCCAAGCCCCTAGCGGGGGGCCTCCAAATGAGCAGTTCTTC CASSQAPSGGPPNEQFF